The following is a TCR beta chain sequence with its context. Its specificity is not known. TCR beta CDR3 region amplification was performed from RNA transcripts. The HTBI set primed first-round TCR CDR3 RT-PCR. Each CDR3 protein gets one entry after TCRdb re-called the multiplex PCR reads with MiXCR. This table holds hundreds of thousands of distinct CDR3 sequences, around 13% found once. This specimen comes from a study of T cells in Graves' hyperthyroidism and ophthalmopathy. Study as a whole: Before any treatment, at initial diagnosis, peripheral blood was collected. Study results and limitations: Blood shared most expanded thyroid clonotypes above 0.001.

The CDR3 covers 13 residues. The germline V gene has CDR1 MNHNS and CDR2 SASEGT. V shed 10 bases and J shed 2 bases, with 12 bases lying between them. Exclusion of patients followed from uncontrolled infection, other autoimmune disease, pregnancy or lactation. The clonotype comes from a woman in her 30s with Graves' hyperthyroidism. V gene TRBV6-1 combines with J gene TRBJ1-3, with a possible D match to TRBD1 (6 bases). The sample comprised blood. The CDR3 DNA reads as TGTGCCACCCGCAGGGGCCCTGGAAACACCATATATTTT. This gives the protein CATRRGPGNTIYF.